The sequence of this T cell receptor beta chain was determined in a study of blood T cell repertoires in COVID-19. Study at large: Material from acute and convalescent COVID-19 was sourced from the United States, Italy and Spain. Sources were T cells, B-cell-depleted T cells, or PBMCs; the material itself was cDNA or gDNA.

CDR3 length equals 14 residues. V was shortened by 4 bases and J by 3 bases, with 10 bases between the two germline ends. The germline V gene encodes CDR1 WSHSY and CDR2 SAAADI. Clones were read by immunoSEQ multiplex PCR, and TCRdb kept only the in-frame ones, dropping some. This sample yields tens of thousands of clones, of which 80% to 90% are seen a single time; nearly 5% belongs to the top ten. V usage is TRBV10-2 and J usage is TRBJ1-5; weak D call: TRBD1 (6 bases). The receptor's source is a woman older than 75 with acute or convalescent COVID-19. The sample was peripheral blood. The CDR3 loop is CASSGTEVNQPQHF. As DNA, the CDR3 is TGCGCCAGCAGTGGGACAGAGGTCAATCAGCCCCAGCATTTT.